A single sample gave rise to the 21 T cell receptor beta chains below, sequenced in a study of blood T cell repertoires in COVID-19. Produced via immunoSEQ multiplex PCR; TCRdb's table is partial and in-frame only. The sample comprises 50,000 to 75,000 clones, about three quarters of which are singletons, and 45% to 65% rests with the top ten. The sample was peripheral blood. The receptors come from a woman of 80 years or more with acute or convalescent COVID-19.

The rearrangement joins TRBV7-3 to TRBJ2-5, with unresolved D. Trimming stripped 2 bases from V and 5 bases from J, with 9 bases between. This CDR3 contains 13 residues. CDR1 is SGHTA and CDR2 is FQGTGA in the germline V gene. CDR3 nucleotides: TGTGCCAGCAGCTTAGATAATCGGGAGACCCAGTACTTC. It encodes CASSLDNRETQYF.

In this sample, this clone turned up once. The V call is TRBV29-1, the J call TRBJ1-4; D may be TRBD1 (6 bases). The CDR3 extends over 13 amino acids. The germline V and J ends were trimmed by 6 bases and 1 base, with 9 bases remaining between them. From germline, CDR1 is SQVTM and CDR2 ANQGSEA. The CDR3 coding sequence is TGCAGCGTCAACAGGGAAACTAATGAAAAACTGTTTTTT. Protein sequence: CSVNRETNEKLFF.

The genes are TRBV28 and TRBJ1-5; D ambiguous. Germline CDR1 is MDHEN and CDR2 is SYDVKM. V dropped 6 bases and J dropped 2 bases, with 14 bases sitting between them. This CDR3 contains 15 residues. The CDR3 DNA is TGTGCCAGCAGCCCGGGAGGTGCCGGCAATCAGCCCCAGCATTTT. Translating gives CASSPGGAGNQPQHF.

V is TRBV12-5 and J is TRBJ1-1, with a possible D match to TRBD1 (6 bases). Trimming removed 3 bases at V and 5 bases at J, with 16 bases between. The germline gives CDR1 LGHNT, CDR2 FRNRAP. The length of the CDR3 is 15 residues. The CDR3 region is CASGFGDQGRTEAFF. As DNA, the CDR3 is TGTGCTAGTGGTTTTGGAGACCAGGGGCGGACTGAAGCTTTCTTT.

The chain links TRBV28 to TRBJ1-5, with 8 bases matching TRBD1. This CDR3 is built from 15 residues. The junction had 5 bases not matched to a gene; V was cut back by 5 bases and J by 2 bases. CDR1 is MDHEN, CDR2 SYDVKM, per germline. CDR3 nucleotides: TGTGCCAGCAGTCGGGACAGGATGGGCAATCAGCCCCAGCATTTT. Encoded protein: CASSRDRMGNQPQHF.

The chain recombines TRBV18 with TRBJ2-1; TRBD1 agrees at 9 bases. The CDR3 loop spans 14 amino acids. Germline assignment: CDR1 KGHSH and CDR2 LQKENI. V dropped 4 bases and J dropped 5; count of bases not matched to a gene: 3. DNA of the CDR3: TGTGCCAGCTCACGGACAGGGGTTAACAATGAGCAGTTCTTC. It yields the protein CASSRTGVNNEQFF.

V gene TRBV28 combines with J gene TRBJ1-1, with 8 positions matching TRBD1. The V segment lost 6 bases and the J segment 5 bases; nucleotides outside the gene matches: 8. The length of the CDR3 is 14 residues. The germline V gene encodes CDR1 MDHEN and CDR2 SYDVKM. Here the CDR3 DNA reads TGTGCCAGCAGCAACCAGGGGGCGCAGACTGAAGCTTTCTTT. It encodes CASSNQGAQTEAFF.

The V and J genes are TRBV29-1 and TRBJ1-1; D ambiguous. The V end lost 0 bases, the J end lost 3 bases, and 5 bases lay between the germline ends. In germline, CDR1 is SQVTM, CDR2 ANQGSEA. This CDR3 region has 12 residues. The CDR3 protein is CSVEDGHTEAFF. CDR3 DNA: TGCAGCGTTGAAGACGGTCACACTGAAGCTTTCTTT.

The rearrangement joins TRBV3-1 (or the pseudogene TRBV3-2) to TRBJ2-3; the match to TRBD2 covers 10 bases. The CDR3 is made up of 16 amino acids. Germline trimming cut 4 bases from V and 4 bases from J; bases unmatched to any gene: 8. Germline loops: CDR1 LGHDT, CDR2 YNNKEL (reference sequence). The CDR3 spells CASSLPSGSSADTQYF. CDR3 DNA sequence: TGTGCCAGCAGCCTTCCTAGCGGGAGTTCGGCAGATACGCAGTATTTT.

V is TRBV4-1 and J is TRBJ1-2; 10 positions agree with TRBD1. Germline CDR1 reads MGHRA; CDR2 reads YSYEKL. The length of the CDR3 is 15 residues. The V segment lost 1 base and the J segment 4 bases; nucleotides outside the gene matches: 3. In DNA form, the CDR3 reads TGCGCCAGCAGCCAAGGGAGGGACAGGGGCTATGGCTACACCTTC. Translated: CASSQGRDRGYGYTF.

In this sample, this clone turned up once. This chain uses TRBV6-5 with TRBJ2-1; the match to TRBD2 covers 7 bases. Germline V gene sequence: CDR1 MNHEY, CDR2 SVGAGI. Unmatched junction bases numbered 4, after V lost 2 bases and J lost 9 bases. The CDR3 runs to 13 residues. This CDR3 reads CASSYGEGFEQFF. The CDR3 DNA sequence: TGTGCCAGCAGTTACGGGGAGGGCTTTGAGCAGTTCTTC.

The gene calls are TRBV24-1 and TRBJ2-5; TRBD1 agrees at 10 bases. The CDR3 contains 17 residues. Germline trimming cut 4 bases from V and 5 bases from J; bases unmatched to any gene: 12. Germline CDR1 is KGHDR and CDR2 is SFDVKD. Here the CDR3 reads CATSDGGTGDFMETQYF. The CDR3 DNA is TGTGCCACCAGTGACGGAGGGACAGGGGATTTTATGGAGACCCAGTACTTC.

This clone occurred once. The chain couples TRBV28 to TRBJ1-1; D is uncertain. Germline CDR1 and CDR2: MDHEN and SYDVKM. The CDR3 contains 11 residues. V was shortened by 6 bases and J by 6 bases, with 8 bases between the two germline ends. Written as DNA, the CDR3 is TGTGCCAGCAGCTTGAGGGCTGAAGCTTTCTTT. As protein: CASSLRAEAFF. The full variable domain, with the rest looked up from reference TRBV28 and TRBJ1-1, is DVKVTQSSRYLVKRTGEKVFLECVQDMDHENMFWYRQDPGLGLRLIYFSYDVKMKEKGDIPEGYSVSREKKERFSLILESASTNQTSMYLCASSLRAEAFFGQGTRLTVV.

V usage is TRBV19 and J usage is TRBJ2-7; 9 bases map to TRBD1. This CDR3 is built from 15 residues. Germline values: CDR1 LNHDA, CDR2 SQIVND (reference sequence). V shed 11 bases, J shed 6 bases, and the junction held 17 bases outside the gene matches. This CDR3 reads CAPPPQDRGFGEQYF. The CDR3, as DNA: TGTGCCCCTCCCCCCCAGGACAGGGGATTTGGCGAGCAGTACTTC.

CDR3 nucleotide sequence: TGTGCCTGGGGGGGACAGCAGTTCTCTGGAAACACCATATATTTT. Encoded protein: CAWGGQQFSGNTIYF. The chain combines TRBV30 with TRBJ1-3, with 7 bases matching TRBD1. This CDR3 is built from 15 residues. Germline CDR1 is GTSNPN and CDR2 is SVGIG (reference sequence). V lost 5 bases and J lost 0; bases outside the gene matches: 7.

This clone has more than one count but fewer than ten. The chain carries TRBV7-9 and TRBJ2-7; 9 bases are shared with TRBD1. This CDR3 comprises 15 residues. The junction had 6 bases not matched to a gene; V was cut back by 5 bases and J by 1 base. The germline CDR1 and CDR2 sequences are SEHNR and FQNEAQ (reference sequence). CDR3 DNA: TGTGCCAGCAGCCAAGGGACAGGGAGGTCCTACGAGCAGTACTTC. This sequence encodes CASSQGTGRSYEQYF.

The CDR3 sequence is CATSDLRQGMNEQFF. The CDR3 DNA reads as TGTGCCACCAGTGATTTGCGACAGGGGATGAATGAGCAGTTCTTC. The chain has TRBV24-1 and TRBJ2-1; 8 bases match TRBD1. J gave up 7 bases and V 0 bases, and 4 bases lay outside the gene matches. The CDR3 is 15 amino acids. CDR1 is KGHDR, CDR2 SFDVKD, per germline.

The chain has TRBV6-4 and TRBJ1-1; TRBD1 matches 8 bases. CDR1 and CDR2 from the germline V gene are MRHNA and SNTAGT. This CDR3 has 12 amino acids. J lost 10 bases, V lost 1 base, and 2 bases had no gene match. The CDR3 DNA follows: TGTGCCAGCAGTGACTTCCAGGGGGCAGCTTTCTTT. This sequence encodes CASSDFQGAAFF.

The chain links TRBV11-2 to TRBJ2-3; perhaps TRBD2 as D (6 bases). The V gene lost 4 bases and the J gene lost 6 bases, with 20 bases spanning the gap. The CDR3 has 16 amino acids. Looked up from germline, CDR1 is SGHAT and CDR2 is FQNNGV. CDR3 DNA sequence: TGTGCCAGCAGCTCCACGGGGGACCCGGGGTGGGATACGCAGTATTTT. Translating gives CASSSTGDPGWDTQYF.

This chain joins TRBV3-1 (or the pseudogene TRBV3-2) and TRBJ2-1; D perhaps matches TRBD2 (5 bases). The CDR3 runs 14 residues. Germline CDR1 reads LGHDT; CDR2 reads YNNKEL (reference sequence). V lost 4 bases and J 4 bases, leaving 11 bases between the germline ends. The CDR3 DNA reads as TGTGCCAGCAGCCTGCAGCGGAGATACAATGAGCAGTTCTTC. Its translation is CASSLQRRYNEQFF.

The chain has TRBV28 and TRBJ1-2, with 11 positions matching TRBD1. This CDR3 has 16 residues. Trimming at V came to 5 bases and at J to 9 bases, leaving 14 bases not matched to a gene. Germline V gene data show CDR1 as MDHEN and CDR2 as SYDVKM. CDR3 residues: CASSPPGDRGLVSYTF. The DNA for the CDR3 is TGTGCCAGCAGTCCCCCCGGGGACAGGGGGTTAGTAAGCTACACCTTC.